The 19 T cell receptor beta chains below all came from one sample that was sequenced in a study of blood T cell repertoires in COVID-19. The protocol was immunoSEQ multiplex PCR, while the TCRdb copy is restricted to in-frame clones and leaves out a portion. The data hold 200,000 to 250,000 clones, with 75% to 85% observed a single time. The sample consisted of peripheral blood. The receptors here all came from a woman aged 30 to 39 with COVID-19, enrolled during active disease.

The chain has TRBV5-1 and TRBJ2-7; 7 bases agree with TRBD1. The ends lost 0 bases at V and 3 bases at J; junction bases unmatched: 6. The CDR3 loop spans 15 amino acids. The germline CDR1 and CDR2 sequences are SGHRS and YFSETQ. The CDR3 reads CASSLGSGGDYEQYF. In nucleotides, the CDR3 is TGCGCCAGCAGCTTGGGGTCAGGGGGAGACTACGAGCAGTACTTC.

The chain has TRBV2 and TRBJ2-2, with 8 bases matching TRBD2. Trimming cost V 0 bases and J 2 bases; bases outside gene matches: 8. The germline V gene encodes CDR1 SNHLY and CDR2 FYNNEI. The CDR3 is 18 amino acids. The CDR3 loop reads CASSEAISGGYNTGELFF. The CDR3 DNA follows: TGTGCCAGCAGTGAAGCGATATCGGGGGGGTACAACACCGGGGAGCTGTTTTTT.

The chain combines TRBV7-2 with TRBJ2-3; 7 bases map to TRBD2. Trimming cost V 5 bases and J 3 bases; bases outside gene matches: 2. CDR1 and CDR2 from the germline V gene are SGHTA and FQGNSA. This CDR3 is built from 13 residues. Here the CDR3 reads CASSRSGTDTQYF. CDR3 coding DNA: TGTGCCAGCAGCCGTAGCGGGACAGATACGCAGTATTTT.

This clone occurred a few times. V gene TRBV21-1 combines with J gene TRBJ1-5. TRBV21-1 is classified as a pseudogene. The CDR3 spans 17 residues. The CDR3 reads CASSLSLLVFNNQPQHF. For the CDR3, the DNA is TGTGCCAGCAGCCTCTCACTTCTGGTCTTTAACAATCAGCCCCAGCATTTT.

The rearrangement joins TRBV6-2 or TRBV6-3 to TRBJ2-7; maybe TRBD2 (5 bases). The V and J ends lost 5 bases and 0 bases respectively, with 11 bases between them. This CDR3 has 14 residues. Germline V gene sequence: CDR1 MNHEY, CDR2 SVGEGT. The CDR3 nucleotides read TGTGCCAGCAGTAGCCAGCGGAGCTCCTACGAGCAGTACTTC. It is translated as CASSSQRSSYEQYF.

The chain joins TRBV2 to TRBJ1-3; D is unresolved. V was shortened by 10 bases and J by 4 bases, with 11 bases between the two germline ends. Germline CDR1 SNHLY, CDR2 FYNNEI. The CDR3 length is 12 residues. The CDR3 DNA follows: TGTGCCATCGCGTTAGCAGGAAACACCATATATTTT. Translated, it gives CAIALAGNTIYF.

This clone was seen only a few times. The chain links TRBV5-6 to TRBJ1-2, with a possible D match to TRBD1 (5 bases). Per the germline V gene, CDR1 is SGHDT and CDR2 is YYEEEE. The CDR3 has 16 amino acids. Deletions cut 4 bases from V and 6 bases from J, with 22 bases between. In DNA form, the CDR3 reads TGTGCCAGCAGCCCCCCAAGGGTCTCAAAAGGGGATGGCTACACCTTC. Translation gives CASSPPRVSKGDGYTF.

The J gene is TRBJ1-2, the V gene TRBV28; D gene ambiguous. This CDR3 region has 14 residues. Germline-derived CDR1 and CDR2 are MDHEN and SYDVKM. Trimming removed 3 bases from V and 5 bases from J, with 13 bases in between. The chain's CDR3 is CASSFPPAAYGYTF. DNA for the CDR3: TGTGCCAGCAGTTTCCCCCCAGCGGCGTATGGCTACACCTTC.

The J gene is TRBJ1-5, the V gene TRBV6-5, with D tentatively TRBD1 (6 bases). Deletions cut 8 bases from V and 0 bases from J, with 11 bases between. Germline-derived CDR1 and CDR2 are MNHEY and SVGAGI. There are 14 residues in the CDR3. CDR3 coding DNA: TGTGCCAGCCGGGCAGGGGCTAGCAATCAGCCCCAGCATTTT. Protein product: CASRAGASNQPQHF.

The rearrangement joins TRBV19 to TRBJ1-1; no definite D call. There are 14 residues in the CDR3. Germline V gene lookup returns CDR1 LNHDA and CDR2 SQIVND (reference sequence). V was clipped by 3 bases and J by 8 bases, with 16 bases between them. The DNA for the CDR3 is TGTGCCAGTAGTATCCCCGGGAGATGGGGAGAAGCTTTCTTT. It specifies CASSIPGRWGEAFF.

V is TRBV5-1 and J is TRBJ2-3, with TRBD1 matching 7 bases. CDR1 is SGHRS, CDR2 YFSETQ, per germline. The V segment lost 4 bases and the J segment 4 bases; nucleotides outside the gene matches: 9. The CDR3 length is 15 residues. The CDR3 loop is CASSPLDRDPDTQYF. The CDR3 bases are TGCGCCAGCAGCCCGCTTGACAGGGATCCAGATACGCAGTATTTT.

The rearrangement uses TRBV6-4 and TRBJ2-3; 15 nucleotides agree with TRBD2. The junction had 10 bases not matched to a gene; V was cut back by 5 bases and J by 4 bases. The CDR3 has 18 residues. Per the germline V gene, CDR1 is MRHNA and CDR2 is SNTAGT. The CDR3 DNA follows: TGTGCCAGCAGTCCTTGGACTAGCGGGAGGGCCGACGCAGATACGCAGTATTTT. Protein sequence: CASSPWTSGRADADTQYF.

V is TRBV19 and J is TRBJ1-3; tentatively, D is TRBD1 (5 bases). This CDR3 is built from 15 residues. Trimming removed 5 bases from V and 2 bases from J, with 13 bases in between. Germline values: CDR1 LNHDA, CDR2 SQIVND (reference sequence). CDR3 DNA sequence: TGTGCCAGTAGTCCTAAAGGGGTTGCTGGAAACACCATATATTTT. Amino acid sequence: CASSPKGVAGNTIYF.

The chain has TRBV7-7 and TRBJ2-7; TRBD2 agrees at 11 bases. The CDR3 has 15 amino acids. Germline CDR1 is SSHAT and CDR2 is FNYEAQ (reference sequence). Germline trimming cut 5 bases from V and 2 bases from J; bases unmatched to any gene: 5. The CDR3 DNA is TGTGCCAGCAGCCCGGGACTAGCGGACACCTACGAGCAGTACTTC. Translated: CASSPGLADTYEQYF.

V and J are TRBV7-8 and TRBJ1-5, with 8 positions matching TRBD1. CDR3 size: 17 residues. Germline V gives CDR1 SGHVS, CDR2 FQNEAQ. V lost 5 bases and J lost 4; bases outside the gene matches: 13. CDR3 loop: CASSDQGALLPNQPQHF. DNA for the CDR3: TGTGCCAGCAGCGATCAGGGGGCCCTACTTCCTAATCAGCCCCAGCATTTT.

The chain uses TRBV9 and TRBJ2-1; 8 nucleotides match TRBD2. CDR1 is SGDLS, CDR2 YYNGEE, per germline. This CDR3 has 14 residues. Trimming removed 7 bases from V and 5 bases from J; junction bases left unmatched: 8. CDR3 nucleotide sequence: TGTGCCAGCCAACCCCGGGGGGGCAACAATGAGCAGTTCTTC. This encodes CASQPRGGNNEQFF.

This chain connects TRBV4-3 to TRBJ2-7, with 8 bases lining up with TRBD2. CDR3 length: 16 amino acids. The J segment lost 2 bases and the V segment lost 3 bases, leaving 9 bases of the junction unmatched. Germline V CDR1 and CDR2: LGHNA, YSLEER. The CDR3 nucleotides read TGCGCCAGCAGCCAGTCAAGCGGTAGCGGGACCTACGAGCAGTACTTC. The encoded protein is CASSQSSGSGTYEQYF.

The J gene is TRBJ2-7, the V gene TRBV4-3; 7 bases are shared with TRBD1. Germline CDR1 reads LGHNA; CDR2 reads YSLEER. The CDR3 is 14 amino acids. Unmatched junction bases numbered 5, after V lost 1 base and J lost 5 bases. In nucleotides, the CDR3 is TGCGCCAGCAGCCAAGTGACAGGGTTACACGAGCAGTACTTC. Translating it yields CASSQVTGLHEQYF.

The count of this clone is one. The CDR3 reads CASSYGFRGDGETQYF. In DNA form, the CDR3 reads TGTGCCAGCAGTTACGGATTTCGGGGGGACGGAGAGACCCAGTACTTC. The rearrangement uses TRBV6-5 and TRBJ2-5; 7 bases are a match to TRBD2. V was clipped by 2 bases and J by 4 bases; unmatched bases: 10. Per the germline V gene, CDR1 is MNHEY and CDR2 is SVGAGI. This CDR3 contains 16 residues.